A selection of T cell receptor beta chains follows, all from one sample in a study of cytomegalovirus exposure and HLA in healthy donors. TCRdb's table, derived via immunoSEQ multiplex PCR, lists solely in-frame clones and lacks some. The sample has 110,000 or so clones, around 73% seen once; the top ten hold 5.4%. Sequenced: PBMCs. These receptors originate from a woman in her 30s in good health and CMV-seropositive. Each CDR3 is given with its conserved first and last residue.

v_call	j_call	cdr3_aa
TRBV11-2	TRBJ2-7	CASSSDGQGGSYEQYF
TRBV19	TRBJ1-5	CASSIGLGQHMGQPQHF
TRBV5-1	TRBJ1-4	CASSRDSSNEKLFF
TRBV19	TRBJ1-5	CASSVQTGANQPQHF
TRBV5-5	TRBJ2-1	CASSLTRLASNEQFF
TRBV30	TRBJ1-2	CAWTGVGGGGYGYTF
TRBV5-1	TRBJ2-1	CATTGSAGGINNEQFF
TRBV6-5	TRBJ1-2	CASSDPAGGYTF
TRBV14	TRBJ2-2	CASSLKGGFTGELFF
TRBV6-6	TRBJ2-7	CASSYLDRTYEQYF